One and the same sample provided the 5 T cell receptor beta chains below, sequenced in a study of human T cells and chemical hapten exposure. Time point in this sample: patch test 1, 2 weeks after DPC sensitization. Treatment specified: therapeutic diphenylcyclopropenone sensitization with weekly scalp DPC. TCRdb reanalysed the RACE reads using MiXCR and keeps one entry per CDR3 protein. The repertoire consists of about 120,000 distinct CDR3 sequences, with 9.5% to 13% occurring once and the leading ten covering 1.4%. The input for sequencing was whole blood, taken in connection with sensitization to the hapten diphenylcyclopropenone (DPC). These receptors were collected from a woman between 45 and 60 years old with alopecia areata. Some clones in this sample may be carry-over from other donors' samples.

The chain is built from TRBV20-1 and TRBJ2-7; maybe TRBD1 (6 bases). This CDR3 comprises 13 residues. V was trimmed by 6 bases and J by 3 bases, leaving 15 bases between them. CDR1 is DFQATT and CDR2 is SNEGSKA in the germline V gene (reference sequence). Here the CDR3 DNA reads TGCAGTGCCAACCTACAGGGTTTCTACGAGCAGTACTTC. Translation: CSANLQGFYEQYF.

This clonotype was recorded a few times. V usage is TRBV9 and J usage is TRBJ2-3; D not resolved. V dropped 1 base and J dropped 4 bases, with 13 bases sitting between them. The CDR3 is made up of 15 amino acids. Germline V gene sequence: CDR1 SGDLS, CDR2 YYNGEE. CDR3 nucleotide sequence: TGTGCCAGCAGCGTAAGCATCCAGAAGTCAGATACGCAGTATTTT. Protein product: CASSVSIQKSDTQYF.

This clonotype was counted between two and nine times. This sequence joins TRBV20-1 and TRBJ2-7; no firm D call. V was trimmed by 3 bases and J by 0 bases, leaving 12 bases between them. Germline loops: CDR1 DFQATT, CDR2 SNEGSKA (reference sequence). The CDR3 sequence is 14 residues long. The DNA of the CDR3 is TGCAGTGCTAGGGATTGGGCCAGCTCCTACGAGCAGTACTTC. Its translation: CSARDWASSYEQYF.

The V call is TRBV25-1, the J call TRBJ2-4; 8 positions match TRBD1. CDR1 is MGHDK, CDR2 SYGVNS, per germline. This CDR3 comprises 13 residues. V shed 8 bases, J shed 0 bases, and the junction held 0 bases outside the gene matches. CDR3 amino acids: CASQGAAKNIQYF. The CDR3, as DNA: TGTGCCAGCCAGGGGGCAGCCAAAAACATTCAGTACTTC.

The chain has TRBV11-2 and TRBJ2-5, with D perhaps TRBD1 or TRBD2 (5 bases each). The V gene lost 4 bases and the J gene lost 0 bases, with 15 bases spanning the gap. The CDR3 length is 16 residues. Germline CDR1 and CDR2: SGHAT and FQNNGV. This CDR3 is CASSWEPGLYQETQYF. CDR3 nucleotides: TGTGCCAGCAGCTGGGAACCGGGGCTCTACCAAGAGACCCAGTACTTC.